The 20 T cell receptor beta chains listed next were all sequenced from one sample in a study of T cells after yellow fever vaccination. Each CDR3 protein gets one entry after TCRdb re-called the 5' RACE reads with MiXCR. The table has 450,000 to 650,000 distinct CDR3 sequences, around a fifth seen once. The sequenced sample was PBMCs, obtained 20 to 25 days after the first yellow fever vaccination. All receptors derive from a man aged 18-30 years who received the YFV17D yellow fever vaccine.

This chain links TRBV2 with TRBJ1-2, with D possibly TRBD1 on 6 matching bases. V dropped 4 bases and J dropped 8 bases, with 17 bases sitting between them. Germline V gives CDR1 SNHLY, CDR2 FYNNEI. This CDR3 has 14 residues. The CDR3 here is CASSGGQSPLGYTF. CDR3 coding DNA: TGTGCCAGCAGTGGCGGACAGTCCCCCCTCGGCTACACCTTC.

V usage is TRBV7-2 and J usage is TRBJ2-7; TRBD2 agrees at 7 bases. The V gene end was trimmed by 5 bases and the J gene end by 12 bases; junction bases not matched to a gene: 16. Germline V gene sequence: CDR1 SGHTA, CDR2 FQGNSA. The CDR3 runs 14 residues. CDR3 sequence reads: CASSARDRGEDWYF. The CDR3 nucleotides read TGTGCCAGCAGCGCTCGGGACCGGGGGGAGGATTGGTACTTC.

This clonotype was counted at least ten times. V usage is TRBV5-1 and J usage is TRBJ2-1, with 7 bases aligning to TRBD2. Germline CDR1 is SGHRS and CDR2 is YFSETQ. This CDR3 region has 15 residues. Trimming cost V 2 bases and J 3 bases; bases outside gene matches: 5. The CDR3 protein is CASSLERGSYNEQFF. The DNA of the CDR3 is TGCGCCAGCAGCTTAGAGCGGGGCAGCTACAATGAGCAGTTCTTC.

This clonotype was counted a few times. The chain couples TRBV4-1 to TRBJ2-3, with D uncertain. CDR3 length: 12 amino acids. V was pared by 4 bases and J by 6 bases, with 8 bases between. CDR1 is MGHRA and CDR2 is YSYEKL in the germline V gene. CDR3 in amino acids: CASSRIEDTQYF. The CDR3, as DNA: TGCGCCAGCAGCCGAATAGAGGATACGCAGTATTTT.

V and J are TRBV5-4 and TRBJ2-3; 12 positions agree with TRBD2. The CDR3 has 18 residues. Per germline, CDR1 SGHNT and CDR2 YYREEE (reference sequence). Losses at the gene ends were 2 bases for V and 1 base for J; bases not matched to a gene: 8. The CDR3 region is CASSLASGGARRTDTQYF. The CDR3 region has the DNA TGTGCCAGCAGCTTAGCTAGCGGGGGGGCCAGGCGCACAGATACGCAGTATTTT.

As concerns this clonotype: No DNA is shown, since the ends of the CDR3 on it are uncertain; the CDR3 is the one TCRdb lists. V usage is TRBV29-1 and J usage is TRBJ1-2. CDR1 is SQVTM and CDR2 is ANQGSEA in the germline V gene. The CDR3 has 14 residues if both end residues are counted. This chain's CDR3 is CSVDFRGANYGYTF.

The rearrangement links TRBV30 to TRBJ2-5; 12 bases agree with TRBD2. Per germline, CDR1 GTSNPN and CDR2 SVGIG (reference sequence). After removal of 5 bases from V and 4 bases from J, the junction contained 8 bases not matched to a gene. The CDR3 is made up of 15 amino acids. CDR3 sequence: CAWDPSGGATETQYF. The DNA for the CDR3 is TGTGCCTGGGACCCTAGCGGGGGGGCTACAGAGACCCAGTACTTC.

This clonotype was seen only a few times. V gene TRBV5-1 combines with J gene TRBJ2-1, with D maybe TRBD1 (5 bases). V gave up 0 bases and J gave up 5 bases, with 15 bases separating them. In germline, CDR1 is SGHRS, CDR2 YFSETQ. CDR3 length: 16 residues. CDR3 region: CASSLVGVPPDNEQFF. The CDR3 DNA follows: TGCGCCAGCAGCTTGGTAGGGGTCCCCCCAGACAATGAGCAGTTCTTC.

This clonotype has more than one count but fewer than ten. The V and J genes are TRBV4-3 and TRBJ2-3; D is possibly TRBD2 (6 bases). V dropped 1 base and J dropped 4 bases, with 15 bases sitting between them. CDR3 length equals 16 residues. Germline CDR1 LGHNA, CDR2 YSLEER. The CDR3 loop is CASSQAFRTGADTQYF. CDR3 DNA: TGCGCCAGCAGCCAAGCATTCCGGACGGGGGCAGATACGCAGTATTTT.

The rearrangement links TRBV9 to TRBJ1-5, with a weak D call TRBD1 (5 bases). CDR3 length: 14 amino acids. Germline V CDR1 and CDR2: SGDLS, YYNGEE. Deletions cut 3 bases from V and 6 bases from J, with 13 bases between. CDR3 coding DNA: TGTGCCAGCAGCGAAGACAGTGGGGTTCAGCCCCAGCATTTT. Its protein product is CASSEDSGVQPQHF.

In this sample, this clonotype turned up a few times. V usage is TRBV6-2 or TRBV6-3 and J usage is TRBJ2-7, with 9 bases fitting TRBD2. The V gene's germline CDR1 is MNHEY and CDR2 SVGEGT. The V gene end was trimmed by 0 bases and the J gene end by 3 bases; junction bases not matched to a gene: 9. The CDR3 runs 17 residues. The CDR3 DNA follows: TGTGCCAGCAGTTACTCGATATCAGCGGGGGGCCTCTACGAGCAGTACTTC. This gives the protein CASSYSISAGGLYEQYF.

This clonotype was picked up many times. This chain joins TRBV5-1 and TRBJ2-5; TRBD1 or TRBD2 may be the D gene (5 bases each). Trimming stripped 0 bases from V and 4 bases from J, with 10 bases between. Germline V gene sequence: CDR1 SGHRS, CDR2 YFSETQ. The CDR3 runs to 14 residues. The CDR3 spells CASSLGEGTETQYF. CDR3 nucleotides: TGCGCCAGCAGCTTGGGCGAGGGGACAGAGACCCAGTACTTC. Using reference TRBV5-1 and TRBJ2-5 for the parts outside the CDR3, the full variable domain is KAGVTQTPRYLIKTRGQQVTLSCSPISGHRSVSWYQQTPGQGLQFLFEYFSETQRNKGNFPGRFSGRQFSNSRSEMNVSTLELGDSALYLCASSLGEGTETQYFGPGTRLLVL.

The chain uses TRBV28 and TRBJ1-2, with D maybe TRBD1 (5 bases). The V end lost 7 bases, the J end lost 1 base, and 10 bases lay between the germline ends. The V gene's germline CDR1 is MDHEN and CDR2 SYDVKM. The CDR3 extends over 13 amino acids. In nucleotides, the CDR3 is TGTGCCAGCACCTTTGACAGTAACTATGGCTACACCTTC. Translation gives CASTFDSNYGYTF.

The J gene is TRBJ1-6, the V gene TRBV6-5; tentatively, D is TRBD1 (5 bases). The V gene's germline CDR1 is MNHEY and CDR2 SVGAGI. The CDR3 is 17 amino acids. Trimming pared 2 bases from V and 9 bases from J, leaving 20 bases between. CDR3 DNA: TGTGCCAGCAGTTACAAAGGGGCAGGGCTGATGGGTTCACCCCTCCACTTT. Its protein product is CASSYKGAGLMGSPLHF.

In this sample, this clonotype turned up many times. This rearrangement joins TRBV11-1 to TRBJ2-2; TRBD1 matches 11 bases. Trimming cost V 3 bases and J 3 bases; bases outside gene matches: 9. This CDR3 contains 18 residues. Germline CDR1 reads SGHAT; CDR2 reads FQDESV (reference sequence). The CDR3 DNA reads TGTGCCAGCAGCTTCTGGACAGGGGGCAACTGGGACACCGGGGAGCTGTTTTTT. Translated, it gives CASSFWTGGNWDTGELFF.

This sequence joins TRBV7-2 and TRBJ2-7, with a tentative D call TRBD2 (6 bases). Trimming left V 4 bases short and J 6 bases short, with 13 bases between. Germline V gene sequence: CDR1 SGHTA, CDR2 FQGNSA. The CDR3 runs 13 residues. This CDR3 reads CASSSVTSPEQYV. The CDR3 DNA sequence: TGTGCCAGCAGCTCGGTGACTAGTCCCGAGCAGTACGTC.

Remarks on this clonotype: The junction departs from germline at one end; a sequencing error may be responsible. The V gene is TRBV3-1, the J gene TRBJ1-2; D perhaps matches TRBD1 (6 bases). This CDR3 region has 15 residues. Per germline, CDR1 LGHDT and CDR2 YNNKEL (reference sequence). The CDR3 DNA follows: TGTGCCAGCTGCCAACGGGACAACTCTAACTATGGCTACACCTTC. It yields the protein CASCQRDNSNYGYTF. The complete variable domain, with remaining parts taken from reference TRBV3-1 and TRBJ1-2, reads DTAVSQTPKYLVTQMGNDKSIKCEQNLGHDTMYWYKQDSKKFLKIMFSYNNKELIINETVPNRFSPKSPDKAHLNLHINSLELGDSAVYFCASCQRDNSNYGYTFGSGTRLTVV.

The chain uses TRBV5-4 and TRBJ1-1; TRBD1 might be the D (6 bases). V was shortened by 6 bases and J by 6 bases, with 21 bases between the two germline ends. Germline V lookup: CDR1 SGHNT, CDR2 YYREEE (reference sequence). The CDR3 is made up of 15 amino acids. The CDR3 protein is CASTGVGAQGPEAFF. DNA for the CDR3: TGTGCCAGCACCGGGGTGGGGGCCCAGGGTCCTGAAGCTTTCTTT.

The chain carries TRBV4-2 and TRBJ2-7; unclear D gene. Germline CDR1 reads LGHNA; CDR2 reads YNFKEQ. The CDR3 length is 16 residues. V was trimmed by 0 bases and J by 5 bases, leaving 17 bases between them. This CDR3 is CASSQEFSNSLHEQYF. The CDR3 nucleotides read TGTGCCAGCAGCCAAGAGTTTAGCAACTCCCTCCACGAGCAGTACTTC.

The chain employs TRBV5-1 and TRBJ1-4; D not resolved. The CDR3 is 14 amino acids. Germline CDR1 reads SGHRS; CDR2 reads YFSETQ. V was cut by 1 base and J by 0 bases, with 4 bases left in between. CDR3 sequence (DNA): TGCGCCAGCAGCTTGTGGTCAACTAATGAAAAACTGTTTTTT. Protein sequence: CASSLWSTNEKLFF.